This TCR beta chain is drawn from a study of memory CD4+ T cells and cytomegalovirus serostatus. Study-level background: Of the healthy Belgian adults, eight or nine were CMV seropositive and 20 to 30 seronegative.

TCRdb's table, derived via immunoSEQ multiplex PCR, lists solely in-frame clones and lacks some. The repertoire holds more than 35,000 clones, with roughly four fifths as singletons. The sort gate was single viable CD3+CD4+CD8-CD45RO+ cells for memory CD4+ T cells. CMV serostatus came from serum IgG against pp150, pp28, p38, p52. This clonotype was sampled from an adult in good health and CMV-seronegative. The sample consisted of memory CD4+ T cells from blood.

The CDR3 spells CASSFFSLDDTDTQYF. DNA for the CDR3: TGTGCCAGCAGCTTTTTTAGTCTTGATGACACAGATACGCAGTATTTT. The chain links TRBV11-1 to TRBJ2-3; D is unresolved. CDR1 and CDR2 from the germline V gene are SGHAT and FQDESV (reference sequence). This CDR3 contains 16 residues. V lost 3 bases and J lost 2, with 15 bases in between.